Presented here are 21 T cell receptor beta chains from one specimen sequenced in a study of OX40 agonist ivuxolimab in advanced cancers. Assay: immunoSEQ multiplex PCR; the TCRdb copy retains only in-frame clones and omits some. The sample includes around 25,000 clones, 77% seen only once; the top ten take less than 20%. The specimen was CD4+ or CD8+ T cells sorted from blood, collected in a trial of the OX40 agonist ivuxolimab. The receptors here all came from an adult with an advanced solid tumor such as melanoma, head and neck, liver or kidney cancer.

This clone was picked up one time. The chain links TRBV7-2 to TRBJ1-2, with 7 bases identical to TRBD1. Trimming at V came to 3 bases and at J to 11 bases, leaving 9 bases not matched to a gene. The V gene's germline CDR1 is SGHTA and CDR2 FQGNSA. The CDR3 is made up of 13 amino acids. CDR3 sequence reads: CASSFRQGGGYTF. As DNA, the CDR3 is TGTGCCAGCAGCTTCCGACAGGGTGGAGGGTACACCTTC.

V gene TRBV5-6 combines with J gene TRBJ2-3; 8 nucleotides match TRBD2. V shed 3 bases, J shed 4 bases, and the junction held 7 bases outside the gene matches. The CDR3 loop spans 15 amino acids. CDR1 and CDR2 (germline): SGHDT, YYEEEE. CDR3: CASSYRGGTADTQYF. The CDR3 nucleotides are TGTGCCAGCAGCTACCGGGGGGGCACGGCAGATACGCAGTATTTT.

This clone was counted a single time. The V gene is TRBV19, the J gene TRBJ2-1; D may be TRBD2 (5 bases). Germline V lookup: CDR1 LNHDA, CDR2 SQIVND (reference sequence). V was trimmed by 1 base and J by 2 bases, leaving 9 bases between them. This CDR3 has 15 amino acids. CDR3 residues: CASSIVGLAYNEQFF. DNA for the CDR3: TGTGCCAGTAGTATAGTCGGACTGGCCTACAATGAGCAGTTCTTC.

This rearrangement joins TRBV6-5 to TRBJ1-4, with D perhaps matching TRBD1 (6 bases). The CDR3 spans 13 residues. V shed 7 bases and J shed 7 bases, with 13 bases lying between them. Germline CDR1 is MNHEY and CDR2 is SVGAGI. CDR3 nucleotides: TGTGCCAGCAAAGGGGGGACAAGTGAAAAACTGTTTTTT. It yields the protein CASKGGTSEKLFF.

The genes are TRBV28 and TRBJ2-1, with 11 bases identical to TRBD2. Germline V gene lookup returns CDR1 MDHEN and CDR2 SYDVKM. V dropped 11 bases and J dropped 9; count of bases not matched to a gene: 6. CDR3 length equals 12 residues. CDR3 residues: CAAGTSGLEQFF. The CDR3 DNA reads TGTGCCGCCGGGACTAGCGGACTTGAGCAGTTCTTC. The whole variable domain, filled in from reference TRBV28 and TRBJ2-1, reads DVKVTQSSRYLVKRTGEKVFLECVQDMDHENMFWYRQDPGLGLRLIYFSYDVKMKEKGDIPEGYSVSREKKERFSLILESASTNQTSMYLCAAGTSGLEQFFGPGTRLTVL.

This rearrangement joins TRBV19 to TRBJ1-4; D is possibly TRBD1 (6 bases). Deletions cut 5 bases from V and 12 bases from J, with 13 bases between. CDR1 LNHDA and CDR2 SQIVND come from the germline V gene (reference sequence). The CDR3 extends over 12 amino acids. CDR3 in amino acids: CASSRDTLELFF. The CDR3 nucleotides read TGTGCCAGTAGTCGGGACACCTTGGAACTGTTTTTT.

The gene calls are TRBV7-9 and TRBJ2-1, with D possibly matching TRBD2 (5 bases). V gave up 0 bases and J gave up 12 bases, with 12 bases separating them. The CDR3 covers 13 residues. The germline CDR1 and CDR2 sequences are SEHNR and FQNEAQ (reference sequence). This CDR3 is CASSLAGEVPQFF. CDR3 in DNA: TGTGCCAGCAGCTTAGCGGGAGAGGTTCCGCAGTTCTTC.

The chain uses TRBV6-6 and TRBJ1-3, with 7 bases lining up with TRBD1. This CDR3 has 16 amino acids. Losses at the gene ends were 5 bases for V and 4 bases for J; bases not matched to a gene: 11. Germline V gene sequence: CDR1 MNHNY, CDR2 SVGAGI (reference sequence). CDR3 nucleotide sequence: TGTGCCAGCAGTCACCAACCAGCAGGGGGAGGAAACACCATATATTTT. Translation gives CASSHQPAGGGNTIYF.

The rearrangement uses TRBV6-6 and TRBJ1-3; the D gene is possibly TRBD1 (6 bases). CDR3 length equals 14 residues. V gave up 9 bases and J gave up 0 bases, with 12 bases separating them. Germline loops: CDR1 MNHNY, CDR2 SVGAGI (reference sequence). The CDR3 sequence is CASKQGYSGNTIYF. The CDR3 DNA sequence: TGTGCCAGTAAACAGGGTTACTCTGGAAACACCATATATTTT.

The CDR3 nucleotides are TGTGCCAGCAGCTTAACATTTAAAGCTTTCTTT. Its translation: CASSLTFKAFF. This rearrangement joins TRBV7-9 to TRBJ1-1; unclear D gene. Trimming removed 2 bases at V and 9 bases at J, with 7 bases between. The CDR3 is made up of 11 amino acids. Looked up from germline, CDR1 is SEHNR and CDR2 is FQNEAQ (reference sequence).

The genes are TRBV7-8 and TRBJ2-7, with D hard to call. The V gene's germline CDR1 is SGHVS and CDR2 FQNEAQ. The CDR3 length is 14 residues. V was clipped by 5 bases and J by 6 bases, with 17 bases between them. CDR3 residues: CASSSEEFGSEQYF. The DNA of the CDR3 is TGTGCCAGCAGCAGCGAAGAATTCGGCTCCGAGCAGTACTTC.

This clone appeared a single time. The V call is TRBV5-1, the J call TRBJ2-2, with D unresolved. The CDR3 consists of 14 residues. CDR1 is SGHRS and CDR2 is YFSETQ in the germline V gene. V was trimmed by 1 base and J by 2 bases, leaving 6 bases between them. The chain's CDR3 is CASSLMKNTGELFF. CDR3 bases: TGCGCCAGCAGCTTGATGAAAAACACCGGGGAGCTGTTTTTT.

The chain's CDR3 is CASSPDIGGSDTQYF. CDR3 DNA sequence: TGTGCCAGCAGCCCTGACATAGGGGGATCAGATACGCAGTATTTT. The chain recombines TRBV5-6 with TRBJ2-3, with D tentatively TRBD1 (6 bases). The V gene lost 4 bases and the J gene lost 4 bases, with 16 bases spanning the gap. This CDR3 has 15 residues. Looked up from germline, CDR1 is SGHDT and CDR2 is YYEEEE. The whole variable domain, filled in from reference TRBV5-6 and TRBJ2-3, reads DAGVTQSPTHLIKTRGQQVTLRCSPKSGHDTVSWYQQALGQGPQFIFQYYEEEERQRGNFPDRFSGHQFPNYSSELNVNALLLGDSALYLCASSPDIGGSDTQYFGPGTRLTVL.

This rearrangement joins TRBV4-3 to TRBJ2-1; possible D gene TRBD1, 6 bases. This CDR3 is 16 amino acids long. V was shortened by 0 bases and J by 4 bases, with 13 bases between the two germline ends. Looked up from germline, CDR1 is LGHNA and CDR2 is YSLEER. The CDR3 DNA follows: TGCGCCAGCAGCCAAGATTGGCAGGGGATATACAATGAGCAGTTCTTC. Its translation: CASSQDWQGIYNEQFF.

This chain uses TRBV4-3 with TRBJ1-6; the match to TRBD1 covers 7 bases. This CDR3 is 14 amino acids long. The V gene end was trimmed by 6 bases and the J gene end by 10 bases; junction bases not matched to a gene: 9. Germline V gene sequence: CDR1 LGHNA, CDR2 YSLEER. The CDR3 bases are TGCGCCAGCAGTGGGGACAGCGAGAGCTCACCCCTCCACTTT. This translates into CASSGDSESSPLHF.

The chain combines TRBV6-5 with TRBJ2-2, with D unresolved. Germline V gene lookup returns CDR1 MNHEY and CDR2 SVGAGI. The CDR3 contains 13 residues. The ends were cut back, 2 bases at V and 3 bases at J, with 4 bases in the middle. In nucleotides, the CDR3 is TGTGCCAGCAGTTACAGGGACACCGGGGAGCTGTTTTTT. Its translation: CASSYRDTGELFF.

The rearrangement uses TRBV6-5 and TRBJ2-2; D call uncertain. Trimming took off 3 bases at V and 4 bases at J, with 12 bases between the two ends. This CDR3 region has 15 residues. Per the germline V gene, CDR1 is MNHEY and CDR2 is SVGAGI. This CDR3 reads CASSYPGPSTGELFF. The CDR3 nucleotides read TGTGCCAGCAGTTATCCGGGTCCGAGCACCGGGGAGCTGTTTTTT.

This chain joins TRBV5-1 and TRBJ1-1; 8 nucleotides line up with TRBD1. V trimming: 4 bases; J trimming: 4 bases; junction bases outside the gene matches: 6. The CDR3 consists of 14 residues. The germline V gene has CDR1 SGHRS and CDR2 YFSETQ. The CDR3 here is CASSIRDRLTEAFF. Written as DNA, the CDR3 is TGCGCCAGCAGCATCCGGGACAGGCTCACTGAAGCTTTCTTT.

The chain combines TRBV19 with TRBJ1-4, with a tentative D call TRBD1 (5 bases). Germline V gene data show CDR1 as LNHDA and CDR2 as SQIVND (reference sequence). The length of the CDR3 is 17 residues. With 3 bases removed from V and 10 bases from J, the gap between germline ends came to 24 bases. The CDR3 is CASSMVSRGGPDRKLFF. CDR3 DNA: TGTGCCAGTAGTATGGTCAGTCGGGGGGGACCGGATCGAAAACTGTTTTTT.

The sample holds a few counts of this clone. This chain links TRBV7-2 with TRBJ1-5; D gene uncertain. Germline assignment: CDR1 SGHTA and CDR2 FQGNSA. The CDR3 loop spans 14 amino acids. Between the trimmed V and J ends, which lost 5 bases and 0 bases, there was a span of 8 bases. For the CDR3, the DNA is TGTGCCAGCAGCCCGACATCTAGCAATCAGCCCCAGCATTTT. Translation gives CASSPTSSNQPQHF.

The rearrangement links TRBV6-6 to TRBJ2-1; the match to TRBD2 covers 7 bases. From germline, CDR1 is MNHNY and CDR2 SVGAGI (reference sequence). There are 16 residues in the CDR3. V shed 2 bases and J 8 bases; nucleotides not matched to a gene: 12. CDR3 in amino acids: CASSYGRGGRRDEQFF. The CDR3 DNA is TGTGCCAGCAGTTACGGTAGGGGAGGGCGCAGGGATGAGCAGTTCTTC.